A selection of T cell receptor beta chains follows, all from one sample in a study of blood T cell repertoires in COVID-19. Profiled with immunoSEQ multiplex PCR; TCRdb holds only in-frame clones, not every one. This table has about 480,000 clones, approximately 90% appearing once. The sequenced sample was PBMCs or T cells enriched from blood (not recorded which). Source of these receptors: a woman between 40 and 55 years old who had recovered from COVID-19. Both conserved end residues are part of each CDR3. The D gene is left open where the match is weak. The size entry is marked missing in some rows and otherwise reads once, few, many or a size class.

abundance	v_gene	d_gene	j_gene	CDR3aa	CDR3nt
.	TRBV4-3	TRBD1	TRBJ1-4	CASSQTGGGEEKLFF	TGCGCCAGCAGCCAAACAGGGGGCGGTGAAGAAAAACTGTTTTTT
.	TRBV30	.	TRBJ1-1	CAWSGGLSTEAFF	TGTGCCTGGAGTGGGGGGCTGAGCACTGAAGCTTTCTTT
few	TRBV7-9	TRBD2	TRBJ2-1	CASSSLRLAEGDEQFF	TGTGCCAGCAGCTCTCTAAGACTAGCGGAGGGGGATGAGCAGTTCTTC
once	TRBV12-3/TRBV12-4	.	TRBJ1-5	CASSSYPTPQHF	TGTGCCAGCAGTTCCTACCCCACGCCCCAGCATTTT
once	TRBV19	TRBD1	TRBJ2-7	CATSAGTGSYEQYF	TGTGCCACCTCAGCGGGGACAGGGAGCTACGAGCAGTACTTC
.	TRBV20-1	TRBD2	TRBJ2-5	CSASDPAGGPFWGETQYF	TGCAGTGCTAGTGATCCGGCGGGAGGGCCGTTTTGGGGAGAGACCCAGTACTTC
.	TRBV5-1	TRBD1	TRBJ2-7	CASSLAISGQGASEEQYF	TGCGCCAGCAGCTTGGCCATCTCGGGGCAGGGGGCGTCTGAGGAGCAGTACTTC
.	TRBV15	.	TRBJ2-3	CATSGRDTQYF	TGTGCCACCAGCGGCAGGGATACGCAGTATTTT
.	TRBV5-1	.	TRBJ2-3	CASSLELSPDTQYF	TGCGCCAGCAGCTTAGAACTCTCCCCAGATACGCAGTATTTT
.	TRBV11-3	.	TRBJ2-1	CASSLGPRGASRDEQFF	TGTGCCAGCAGCTTAGGCCCCCGGGGGGCTTCACGTGATGAGCAGTTCTTC
.	TRBV4-1	.	TRBJ1-3	CASSQDPERSAIYF	TGCGCCAGCAGCCAAGACCCCGAGCGTTCCGCCATATATTTT
.	TRBV27	TRBD1	TRBJ1-1	CASAADRGLFSAFF	TGTGCCAGCGCCGCTGACAGGGGGCTTTTTTCGGCTTTCTTT
few	TRBV6-2/TRBV6-3	TRBD2	TRBJ2-7	CASSDPGLALYEQYF	TGTGCCAGCAGTGACCCGGGACTAGCGCTCTACGAGCAGTACTTC
.	TRBV9	TRBD1	TRBJ1-2	CASRRDSYGYTF	TGTGCCAGCCGCCGGGACAGCTATGGCTACACCTTC
.	TRBV7-9	.	TRBJ2-7	CASSPGGGSYEQYF	TGTGCCAGCAGCCCCGGTGGAGGTTCCTACGAGCAGTACTTC
.	TRBV29-1	TRBD1	TRBJ1-4	CSVDTGDREATNEKLFF	TGCAGCGTTGATACAGGGGACAGGGAAGCAACTAATGAAAAACTGTTTTTT
.	TRBV2	TRBD2	TRBJ2-1	CASSRGGGRVYNEQFF	TGTGCCAGCAGTCGAGGGGGCGGGAGGGTCTACAATGAGCAGTTCTTC
.	TRBV27	TRBD2	TRBJ2-2	CASSPGGWRELFF	TGTGCCAGCAGCCCCGGGGGGTGGCGGGAGCTGTTTTTT
.	TRBV12-3/TRBV12-4	.	TRBJ2-1	CASSSFYEQFF	TGTGCCAGCAGTAGCTTCTATGAGCAGTTCTTC
.	TRBV3-1/TRBV3-2	.	TRBJ1-1	CASSQDRGRYRAPHTEAFF	TGTGCCAGCAGCCAAGATCGTGGCAGATACAGGGCCCCTCACACTGAAGCTTTCTTT
.	TRBV5-4	TRBD2	TRBJ2-7	CASSLVLAGGDEQYF	TGTGCCAGCAGCTTGGTACTAGCGGGAGGAGACGAGCAGTACTTC
.	TRBV27	.	TRBJ1-1	CASSLAGEGTEAFF	TGTGCCAGCAGTTTAGCAGGGGAGGGGACTGAAGCTTTCTTT
.	TRBV27	.	TRBJ2-1	CASSLGIPTIPQFF	TGTGCCAGCAGTTTAGGTATACCGACAATTCCGCAGTTCTTC
.	TRBV29-1	.	TRBJ2-2	CSVGGGSTGELFF	TGCAGCGTTGGGGGAGGCTCCACCGGGGAGCTGTTTTTT
.	TRBV4-3	.	TRBJ1-2	CASSQSRSHYGYTF	TGCGCCAGCAGCCAATCTCGAAGCCACTATGGCTACACCTTC
.	TRBV18	.	TRBJ1-1	CASSPGATNTEAFF	TGTGCCAGCTCACCAGGGGCTACGAACACTGAAGCTTTCTTT
.	TRBV6-5	.	TRBJ1-2	CASTSGTLRNYGYTF	TGTGCCAGCACTTCCGGGACTCTGAGAAACTATGGCTACACCTTC
once	TRBV5-1	TRBD1	TRBJ2-7	CASSPGTGAYEQYF	TGCGCCAGCAGCCCGGGGACAGGCGCCTACGAGCAGTACTTC
.	TRBV5-1	TRBD2	TRBJ2-7	CASRRVVLAGSSTGSYEQYF	TGCGCCAGCAGGAGAGTAGTACTAGCGGGATCCTCAACCGGGTCCTACGAGCAGTACTTC
.	TRBV30	.	TRBJ2-1	CAWSVGGRVVNEQFF	TGTGCCTGGAGTGTAGGGGGGAGGGTAGTGAATGAGCAGTTCTTC
.	TRBV5-1	TRBD1	TRBJ1-2	CASSPGGGGDIYGYTF	TGCGCCAGCAGCCCAGGCGGAGGGGGCGACATCTATGGCTACACCTTC
.	TRBV6-1	.	TRBJ2-7	CASSEAVTGVLLYEQYF	TGTGCCAGCAGTGAAGCGGTCACGGGAGTCCTGCTCTACGAGCAGTACTTC
.	TRBV5-1	.	TRBJ2-7	CASSLAPRDSSEQYF	TGCGCCAGCAGCTTGGCCCCCAGGGACTCCTCCGAGCAGTACTTC
.	TRBV4-1	.	TRBJ2-7	CASSQVSSEYEQYF	TGCGCCAGCAGCCAAGTATCTTCAGAATACGAGCAGTACTTC
.	TRBV12-3/TRBV12-4	.	TRBJ1-2	CASRQQGNGYTF	TGTGCCAGCAGGCAACAGGGAAATGGCTACACCTTC
.	TRBV9	TRBD2	TRBJ2-3	CASSVDFSGLATQYF	TGTGCCAGCAGCGTAGATTTTAGCGGGTTAGCTACGCAGTATTTT
.	TRBV5-1	TRBD2	TRBJ2-7	CASSLGSRELRYEQYF	TGCGCCAGCAGCTTGGGCTCGCGGGAGCTACGTTACGAGCAGTACTTC
.	TRBV24-1	.	TRBJ1-3	CATSSTTGSGNTIYF	TGTGCCACCAGTTCTACAACGGGGTCTGGAAACACCATATATTTT
.	TRBV5-5	.	TRBJ1-1	CASSRAGNTEAFF	TGTGCCAGCAGCCGGGCGGGTAACACTGAAGCTTTCTTT
.	TRBV27	TRBD2	TRBJ2-2	CASSPTFGGAGGSGELFF	TGTGCCAGCAGTCCGACCTTCGGTGGGGCGGGAGGGTCCGGGGAGCTGTTTTTT
once	TRBV9	TRBD2	TRBJ2-2	CASSRPKQSGDTGELFF	TGTGCCAGCAGCAGACCAAAGCAAAGCGGGGACACCGGGGAGCTGTTTTTT